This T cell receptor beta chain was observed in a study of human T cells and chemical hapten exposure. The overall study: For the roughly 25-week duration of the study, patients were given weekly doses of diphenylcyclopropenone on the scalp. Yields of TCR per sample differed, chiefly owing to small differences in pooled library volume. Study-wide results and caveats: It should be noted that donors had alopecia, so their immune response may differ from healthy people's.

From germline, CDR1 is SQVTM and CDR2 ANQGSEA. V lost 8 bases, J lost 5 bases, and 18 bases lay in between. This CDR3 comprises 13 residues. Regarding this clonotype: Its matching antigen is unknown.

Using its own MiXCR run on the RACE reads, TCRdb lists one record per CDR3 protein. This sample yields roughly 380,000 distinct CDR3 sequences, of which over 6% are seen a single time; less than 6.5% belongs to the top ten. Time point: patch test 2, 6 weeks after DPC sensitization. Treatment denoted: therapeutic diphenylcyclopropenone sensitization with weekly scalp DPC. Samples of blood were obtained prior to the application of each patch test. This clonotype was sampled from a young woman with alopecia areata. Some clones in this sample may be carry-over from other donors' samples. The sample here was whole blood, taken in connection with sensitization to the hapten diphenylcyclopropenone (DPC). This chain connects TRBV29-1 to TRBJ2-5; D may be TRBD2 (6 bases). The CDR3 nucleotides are TGCAGCACCCAGAGGGCAGGGACTGAGACCCAGTACTTC. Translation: CSTQRAGTETQYF.